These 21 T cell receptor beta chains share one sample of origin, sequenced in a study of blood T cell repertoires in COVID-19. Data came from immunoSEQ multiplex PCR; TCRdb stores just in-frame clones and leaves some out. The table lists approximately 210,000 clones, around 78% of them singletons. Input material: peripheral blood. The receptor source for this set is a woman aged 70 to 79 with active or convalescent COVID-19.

CDR3 protein: CASSPGKSSYEQYF. Written as DNA, the CDR3 is TGTGCCAGCAGCCCGGGGAAGAGCTCCTACGAGCAGTACTTC. V and J are TRBV11-3 and TRBJ2-7; perhaps TRBD2 as D (5 bases). V was pared by 5 bases and J by 0 bases, with 11 bases between. This CDR3 is built from 14 residues. The germline V gene encodes CDR1 SGHNT and CDR2 YENEEA.

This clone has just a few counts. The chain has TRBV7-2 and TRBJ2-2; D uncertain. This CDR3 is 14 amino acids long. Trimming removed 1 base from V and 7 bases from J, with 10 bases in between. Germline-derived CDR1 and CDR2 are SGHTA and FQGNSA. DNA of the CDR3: TGTGCCAGCAGCTTAGGCAGAAAAAACGGGGAGCTGTTTTTT. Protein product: CASSLGRKNGELFF.

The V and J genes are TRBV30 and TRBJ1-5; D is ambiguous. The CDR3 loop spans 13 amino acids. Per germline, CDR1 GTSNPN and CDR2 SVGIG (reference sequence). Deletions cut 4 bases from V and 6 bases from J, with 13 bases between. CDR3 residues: CAWMKGVGQPQHF. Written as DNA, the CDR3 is TGTGCCTGGATGAAAGGAGTTGGTCAGCCCCAGCATTTT. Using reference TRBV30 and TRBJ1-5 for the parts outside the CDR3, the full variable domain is SQTIHQWPATLVQPVGSPLSLECTVEGTSNPNLYWYRQAAGRGLQLLFYSVGIGQISSEVPQNLSASRPQDRQFILSSKKLLLSDSGFYLCAWMKGVGQPQHFGDGTRLSIL.

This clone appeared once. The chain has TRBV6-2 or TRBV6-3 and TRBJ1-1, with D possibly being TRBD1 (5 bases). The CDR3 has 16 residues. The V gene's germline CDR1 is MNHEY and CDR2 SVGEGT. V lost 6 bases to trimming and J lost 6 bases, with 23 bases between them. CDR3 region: CASSRTPGGEGPEAFF. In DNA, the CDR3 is TGTGCCAGCAGCCGGACCCCGGGGGGGGAAGGTCCTGAAGCTTTCTTT.

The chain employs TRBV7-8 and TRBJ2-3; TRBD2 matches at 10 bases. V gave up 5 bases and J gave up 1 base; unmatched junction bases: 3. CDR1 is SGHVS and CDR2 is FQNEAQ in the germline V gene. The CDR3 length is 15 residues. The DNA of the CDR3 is TGTGCCAGCAGCCCGGGGACTAGCGGCACAGATACGCAGTATTTT. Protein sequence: CASSPGTSGTDTQYF.

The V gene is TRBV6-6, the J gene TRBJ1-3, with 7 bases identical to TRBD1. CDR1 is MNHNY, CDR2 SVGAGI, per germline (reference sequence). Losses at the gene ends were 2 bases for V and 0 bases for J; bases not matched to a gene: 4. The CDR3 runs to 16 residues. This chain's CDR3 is CASSYPTGVSGNTIYF. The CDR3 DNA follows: TGTGCCAGCAGTTACCCAACAGGGGTCTCTGGAAACACCATATATTTT.

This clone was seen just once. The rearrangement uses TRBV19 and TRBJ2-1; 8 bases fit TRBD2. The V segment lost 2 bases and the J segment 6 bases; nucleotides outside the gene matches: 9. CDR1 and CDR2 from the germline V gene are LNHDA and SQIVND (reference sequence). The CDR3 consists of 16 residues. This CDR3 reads CASSIRELAAGNEQFF. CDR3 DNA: TGTGCCAGTAGTATAAGAGAACTAGCGGCTGGCAATGAGCAGTTCTTC.

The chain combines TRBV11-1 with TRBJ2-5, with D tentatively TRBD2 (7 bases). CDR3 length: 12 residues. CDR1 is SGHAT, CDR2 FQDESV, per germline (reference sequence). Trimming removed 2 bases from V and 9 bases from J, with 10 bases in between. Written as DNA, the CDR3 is TGTGCCAGCAGCTTATTAGGGGGGGCCCAGTACTTC. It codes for CASSLLGGAQYF.

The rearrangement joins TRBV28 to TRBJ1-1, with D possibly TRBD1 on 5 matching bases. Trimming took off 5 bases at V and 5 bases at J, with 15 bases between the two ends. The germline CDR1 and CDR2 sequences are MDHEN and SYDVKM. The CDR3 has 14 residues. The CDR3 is CASSQGVIGTEAFF. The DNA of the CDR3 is TGTGCCAGCAGTCAAGGGGTAATTGGAACTGAAGCTTTCTTT.

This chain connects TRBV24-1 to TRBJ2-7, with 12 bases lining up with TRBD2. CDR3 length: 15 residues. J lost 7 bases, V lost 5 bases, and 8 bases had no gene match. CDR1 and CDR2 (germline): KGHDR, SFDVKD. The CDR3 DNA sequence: TGTGCCACCAGTGGACTAGCGGGAGCCCTTAGTGAGCAGTACTTC. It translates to CATSGLAGALSEQYF.

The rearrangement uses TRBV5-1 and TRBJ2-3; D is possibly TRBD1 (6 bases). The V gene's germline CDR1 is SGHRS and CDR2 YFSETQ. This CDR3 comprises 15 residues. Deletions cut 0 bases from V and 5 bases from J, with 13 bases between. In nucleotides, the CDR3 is TGCGCCAGCAGCTTGGGGGGGCGCTTCGGAGATACGCAGTATTTT. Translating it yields CASSLGGRFGDTQYF.

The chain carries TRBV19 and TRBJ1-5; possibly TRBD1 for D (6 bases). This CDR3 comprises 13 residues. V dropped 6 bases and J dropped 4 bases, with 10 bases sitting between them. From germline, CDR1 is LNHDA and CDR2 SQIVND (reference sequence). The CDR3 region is CASRNRENQPQHF. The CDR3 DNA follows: TGTGCCAGTAGAAACAGGGAAAATCAGCCCCAGCATTTT.

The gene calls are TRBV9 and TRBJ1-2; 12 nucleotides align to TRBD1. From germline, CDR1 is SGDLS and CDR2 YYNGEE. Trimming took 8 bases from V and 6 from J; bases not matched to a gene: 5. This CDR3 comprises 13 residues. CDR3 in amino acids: CASGTGGRNGYTF. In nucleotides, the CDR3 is TGTGCCAGTGGGACAGGGGGCCGGAATGGCTACACCTTC.

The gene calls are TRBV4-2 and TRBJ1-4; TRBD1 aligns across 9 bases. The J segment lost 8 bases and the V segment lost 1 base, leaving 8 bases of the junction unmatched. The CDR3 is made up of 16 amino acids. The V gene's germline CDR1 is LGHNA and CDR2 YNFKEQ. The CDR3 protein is CASSQVGTGREEKLFF. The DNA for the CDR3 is TGTGCCAGCAGCCAAGTCGGGACAGGGAGGGAGGAAAAACTGTTTTTT.

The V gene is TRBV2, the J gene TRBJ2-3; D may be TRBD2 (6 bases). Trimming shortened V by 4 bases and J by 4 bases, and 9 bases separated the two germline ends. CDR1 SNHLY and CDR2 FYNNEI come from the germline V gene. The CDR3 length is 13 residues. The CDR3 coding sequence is TGTGCCAGCAGTGGACTAGTTGCAGATACGCAGTATTTT. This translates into CASSGLVADTQYF.

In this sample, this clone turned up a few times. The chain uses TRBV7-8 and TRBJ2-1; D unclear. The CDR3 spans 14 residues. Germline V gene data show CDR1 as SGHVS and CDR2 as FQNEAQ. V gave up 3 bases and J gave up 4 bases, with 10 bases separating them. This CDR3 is CASSLAEPYNEQFF. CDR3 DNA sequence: TGTGCCAGCAGCTTGGCGGAACCTTACAATGAGCAGTTCTTC.

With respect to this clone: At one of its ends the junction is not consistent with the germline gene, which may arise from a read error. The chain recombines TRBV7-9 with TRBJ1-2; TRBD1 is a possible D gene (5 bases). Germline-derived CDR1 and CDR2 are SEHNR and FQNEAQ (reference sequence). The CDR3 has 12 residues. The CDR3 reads CANSDRVSGYTF. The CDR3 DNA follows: TGTGCCAACAGCGACAGAGTCAGCGGCTACACCTTC. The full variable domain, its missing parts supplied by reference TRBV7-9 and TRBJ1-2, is DTGVSQNPRHKITKRGQNVTFRCDPISEHNRLYWYRQTLGQGPEFLTYFQNEAQLEKSRLLSDRFSAERPKGSFSTLEIQRTEQGDSAMYLCANSDRVSGYTFGSGTRLTVV.

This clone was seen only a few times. CDR3 DNA sequence: TGCGCCAGCAGCTTGGGAACGACTAGCGGAGGCACAGATACGCAGTATTTT. Residues: CASSLGTTSGGTDTQYF. V and J are TRBV5-1 and TRBJ2-3; TRBD2 matches 9 bases. The trim removed 0 bases at V and 1 base at J, leaving 6 bases unmatched. Germline values: CDR1 SGHRS, CDR2 YFSETQ. This CDR3 has 17 amino acids.

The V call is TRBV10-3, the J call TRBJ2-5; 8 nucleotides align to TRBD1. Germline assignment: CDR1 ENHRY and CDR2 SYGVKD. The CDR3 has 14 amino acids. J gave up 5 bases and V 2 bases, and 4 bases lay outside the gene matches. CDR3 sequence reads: CAISEGQGGETQYF. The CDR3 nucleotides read TGTGCCATCAGTGAGGGACAGGGCGGCGAGACCCAGTACTTC.

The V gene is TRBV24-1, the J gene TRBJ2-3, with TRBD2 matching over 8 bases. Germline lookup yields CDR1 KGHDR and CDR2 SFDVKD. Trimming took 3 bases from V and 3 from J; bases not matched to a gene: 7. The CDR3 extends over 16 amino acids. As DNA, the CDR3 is TGTGCCACCAGTGATCCAGCGGGAGAGGGGACAGATACGCAGTATTTT. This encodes CATSDPAGEGTDTQYF.

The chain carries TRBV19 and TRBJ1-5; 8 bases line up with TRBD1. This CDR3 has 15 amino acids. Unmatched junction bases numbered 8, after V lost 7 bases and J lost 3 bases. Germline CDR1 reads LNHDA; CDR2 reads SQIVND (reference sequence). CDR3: CASNPGQAYNQPQHF. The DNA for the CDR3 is TGTGCCAGTAATCCGGGACAGGCCTACAATCAGCCCCAGCATTTT.